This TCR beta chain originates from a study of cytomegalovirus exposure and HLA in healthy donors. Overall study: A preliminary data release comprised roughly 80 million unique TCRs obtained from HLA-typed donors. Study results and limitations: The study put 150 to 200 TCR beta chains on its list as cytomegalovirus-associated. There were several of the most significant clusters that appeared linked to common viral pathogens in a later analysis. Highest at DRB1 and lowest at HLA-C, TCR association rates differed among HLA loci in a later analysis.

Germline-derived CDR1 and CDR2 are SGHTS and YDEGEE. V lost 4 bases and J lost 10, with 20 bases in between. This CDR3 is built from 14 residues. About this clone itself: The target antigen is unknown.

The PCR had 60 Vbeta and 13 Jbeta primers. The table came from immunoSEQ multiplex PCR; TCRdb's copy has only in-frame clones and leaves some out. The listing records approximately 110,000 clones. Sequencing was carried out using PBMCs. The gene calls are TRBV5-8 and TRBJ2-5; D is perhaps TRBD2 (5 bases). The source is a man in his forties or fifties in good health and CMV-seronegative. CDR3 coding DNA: TGTGCCAGCAGCCCCGTACTTAGCGACGCAGACCAGTACTTC. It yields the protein CASSPVLSDADQYF.